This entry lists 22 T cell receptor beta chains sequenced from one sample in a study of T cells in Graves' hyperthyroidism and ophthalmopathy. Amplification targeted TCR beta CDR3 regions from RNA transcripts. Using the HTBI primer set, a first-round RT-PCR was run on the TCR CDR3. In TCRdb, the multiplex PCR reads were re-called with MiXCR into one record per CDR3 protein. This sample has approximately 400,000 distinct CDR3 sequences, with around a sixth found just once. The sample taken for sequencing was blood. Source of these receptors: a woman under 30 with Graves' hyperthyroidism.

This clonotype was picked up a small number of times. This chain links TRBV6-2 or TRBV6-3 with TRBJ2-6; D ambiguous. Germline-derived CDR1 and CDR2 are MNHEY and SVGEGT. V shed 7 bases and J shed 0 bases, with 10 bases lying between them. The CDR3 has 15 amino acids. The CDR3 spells CASTKPGSGANVLTF. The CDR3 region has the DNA TGTGCCAGCACTAAGCCAGGCTCTGGGGCCAACGTCCTGACTTTC.

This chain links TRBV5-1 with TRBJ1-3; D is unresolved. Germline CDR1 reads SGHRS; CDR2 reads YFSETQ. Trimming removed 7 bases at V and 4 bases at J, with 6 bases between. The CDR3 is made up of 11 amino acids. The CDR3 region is CASGEGNTIYF. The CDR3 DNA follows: TGCGCCAGCGGTGAGGGAAACACCATATATTTT.

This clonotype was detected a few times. The CDR3 nucleotides are TGTGCCAGCAGTTTAAATTCGGCTCCGGTTTCACCCCTCCACTTT. The encoded protein is CASSLNSAPVSPLHF. The V call is TRBV12-3 or TRBV12-4, the J call TRBJ1-6; D is undetermined. V dropped 2 bases and J dropped 9 bases, with 14 bases sitting between them. The CDR3 extends over 15 amino acids.

CDR3 loop: CASSSGASTDTQYF. CDR3 bases: TGTGCCAGCTCGTCAGGGGCCAGCACAGATACGCAGTATTTT. This rearrangement joins TRBV9 to TRBJ2-3, with D possibly matching TRBD1 (6 bases). The CDR3 loop spans 14 amino acids. The V end lost 7 bases, the J end lost 0 bases, and 12 bases lay between the germline ends. Germline assignment: CDR1 SGDLS and CDR2 YYNGEE.

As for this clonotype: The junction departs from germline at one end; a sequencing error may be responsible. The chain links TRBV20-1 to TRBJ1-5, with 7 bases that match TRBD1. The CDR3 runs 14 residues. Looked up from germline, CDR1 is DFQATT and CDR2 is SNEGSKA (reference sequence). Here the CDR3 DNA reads TGCGGTGCAAGTGACAGGGTGAGCAATCAGCCCCAGCATTTT. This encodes CGASDRVSNQPQHF.

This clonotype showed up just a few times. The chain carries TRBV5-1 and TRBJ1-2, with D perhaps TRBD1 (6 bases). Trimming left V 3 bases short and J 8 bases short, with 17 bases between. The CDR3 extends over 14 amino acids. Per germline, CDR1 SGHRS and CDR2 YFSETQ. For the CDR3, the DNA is TGCGCCAGCAGCTGGAACTCGGACAGAGGGGGCTACACCTTC. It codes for CASSWNSDRGGYTF.

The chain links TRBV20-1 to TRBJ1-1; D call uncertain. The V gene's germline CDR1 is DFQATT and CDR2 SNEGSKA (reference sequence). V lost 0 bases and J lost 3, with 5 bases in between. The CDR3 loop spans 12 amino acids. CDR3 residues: CSAREPHTEAFF. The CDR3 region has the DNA TGCAGTGCTAGAGAGCCACACACTGAAGCTTTCTTT.

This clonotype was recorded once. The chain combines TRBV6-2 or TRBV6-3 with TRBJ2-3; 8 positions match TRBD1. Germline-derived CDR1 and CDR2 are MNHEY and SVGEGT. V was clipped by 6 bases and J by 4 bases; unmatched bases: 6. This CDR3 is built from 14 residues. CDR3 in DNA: TGTGCCAGCAGATCACAGGGACAGGCAGATACGCAGTATTTT. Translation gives CASRSQGQADTQYF.

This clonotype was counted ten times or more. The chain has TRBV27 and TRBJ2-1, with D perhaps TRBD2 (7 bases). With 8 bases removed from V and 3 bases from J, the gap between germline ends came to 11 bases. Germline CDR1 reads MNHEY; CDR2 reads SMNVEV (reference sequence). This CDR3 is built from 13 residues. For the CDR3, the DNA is TGTGCCAGCTCGGGGGGCTACTACAATGAGCAGTTCTTC. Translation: CASSGGYYNEQFF.

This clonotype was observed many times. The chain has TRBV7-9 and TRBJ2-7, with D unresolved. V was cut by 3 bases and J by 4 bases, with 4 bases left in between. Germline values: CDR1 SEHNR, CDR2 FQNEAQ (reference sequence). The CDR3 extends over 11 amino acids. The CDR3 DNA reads TGTGCCAGCAGCTTTCAGTACGAGCAGTACTTC. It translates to CASSFQYEQYF.

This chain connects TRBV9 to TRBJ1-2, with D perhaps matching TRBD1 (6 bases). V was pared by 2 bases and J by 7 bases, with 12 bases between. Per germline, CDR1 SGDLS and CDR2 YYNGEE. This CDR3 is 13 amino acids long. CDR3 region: CASSVQGRGGYTF. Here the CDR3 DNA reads TGTGCCAGCAGCGTTCAGGGGCGTGGTGGCTACACCTTC.

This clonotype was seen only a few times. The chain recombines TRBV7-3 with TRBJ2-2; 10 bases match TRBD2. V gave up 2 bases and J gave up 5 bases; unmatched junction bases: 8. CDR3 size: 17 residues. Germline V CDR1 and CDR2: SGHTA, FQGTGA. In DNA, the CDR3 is TGTGCCAGCAGCTTAGAACCTAGCGGGAGTACGACCGGGGAGCTGTTTTTT. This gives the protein CASSLEPSGSTTGELFF. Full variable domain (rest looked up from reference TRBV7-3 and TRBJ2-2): GAGVSQTPSNKVTEKGKYVELRCDPISGHTALYWYRQSLGQGPEFLIYFQGTGAADDSGLPNDRFFAVRPEGSVSTLKIQRTERGDSAVYLCASSLEPSGSTTGELFFGEGSRLTVL.

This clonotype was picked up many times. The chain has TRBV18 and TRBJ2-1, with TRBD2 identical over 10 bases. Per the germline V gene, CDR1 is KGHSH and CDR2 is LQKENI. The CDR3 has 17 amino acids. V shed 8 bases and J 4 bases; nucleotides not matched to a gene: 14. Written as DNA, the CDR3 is TGTGCCAGCACCTTAGGGGCTAGCGGGAGTGCGTACAATGAGCAGTTCTTC. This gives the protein CASTLGASGSAYNEQFF.

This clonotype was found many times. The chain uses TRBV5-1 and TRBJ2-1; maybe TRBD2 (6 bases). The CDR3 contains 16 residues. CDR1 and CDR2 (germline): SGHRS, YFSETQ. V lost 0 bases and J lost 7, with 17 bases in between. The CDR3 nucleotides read TGCGCCAGCAGCTTGGCCGGGACCCTGGAGGGGAATGAGCAGTTCTTC. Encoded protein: CASSLAGTLEGNEQFF.

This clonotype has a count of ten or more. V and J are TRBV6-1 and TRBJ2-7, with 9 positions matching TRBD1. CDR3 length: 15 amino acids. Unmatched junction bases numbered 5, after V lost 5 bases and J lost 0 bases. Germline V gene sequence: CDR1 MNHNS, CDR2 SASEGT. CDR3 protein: CASSSDRGSSYEQYF. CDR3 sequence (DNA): TGTGCCAGCAGTAGCGACAGGGGGAGCTCCTACGAGCAGTACTTC.

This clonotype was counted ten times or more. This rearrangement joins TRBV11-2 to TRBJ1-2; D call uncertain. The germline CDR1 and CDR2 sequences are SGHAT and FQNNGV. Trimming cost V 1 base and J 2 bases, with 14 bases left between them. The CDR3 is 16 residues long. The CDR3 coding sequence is TGTGCCAGCAGCTTAGCTTTTGCGGGGTCGAACTATGGCTACACCTTC. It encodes CASSLAFAGSNYGYTF.

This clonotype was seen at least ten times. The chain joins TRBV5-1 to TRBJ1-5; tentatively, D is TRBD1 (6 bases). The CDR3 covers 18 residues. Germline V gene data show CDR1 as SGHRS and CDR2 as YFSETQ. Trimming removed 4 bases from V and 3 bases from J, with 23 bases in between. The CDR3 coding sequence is TGCGCCAGCAGCAAAATACCAGAAATGGGACAACCCAATCAGCCCCAGCATTTT. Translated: CASSKIPEMGQPNQPQHF.

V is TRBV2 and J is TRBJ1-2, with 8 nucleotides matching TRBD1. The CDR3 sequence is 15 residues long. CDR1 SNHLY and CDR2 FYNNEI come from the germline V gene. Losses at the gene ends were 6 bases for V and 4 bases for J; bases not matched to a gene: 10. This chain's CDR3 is CASRGGTGEFYGYTF. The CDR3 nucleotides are TGTGCCAGCAGAGGGGGGACAGGTGAATTCTATGGCTACACCTTC.

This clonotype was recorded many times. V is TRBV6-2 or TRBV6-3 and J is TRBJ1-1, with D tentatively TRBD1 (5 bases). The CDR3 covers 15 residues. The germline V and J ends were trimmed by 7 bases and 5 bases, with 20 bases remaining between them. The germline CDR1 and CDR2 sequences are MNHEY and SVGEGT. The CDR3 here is CASNRMTSGRTEAFF. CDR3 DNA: TGTGCCAGCAATCGTATGACCTCAGGGAGGACTGAAGCTTTCTTT.

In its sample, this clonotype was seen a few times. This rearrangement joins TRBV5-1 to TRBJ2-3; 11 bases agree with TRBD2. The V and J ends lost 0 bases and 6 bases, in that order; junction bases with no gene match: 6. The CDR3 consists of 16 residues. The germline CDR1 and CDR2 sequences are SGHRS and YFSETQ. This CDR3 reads CASSLAPTSGVDTQYF. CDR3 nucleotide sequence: TGCGCCAGCAGCTTGGCCCCGACTAGCGGGGTCGATACGCAGTATTTT.

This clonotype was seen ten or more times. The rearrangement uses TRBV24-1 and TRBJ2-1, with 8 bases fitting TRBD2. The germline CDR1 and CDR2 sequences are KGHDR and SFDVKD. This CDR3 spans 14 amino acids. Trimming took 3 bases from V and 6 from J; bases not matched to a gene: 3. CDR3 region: CATSDPGRGNEQFF. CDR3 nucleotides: TGTGCCACCAGTGATCCCGGGAGGGGCAATGAGCAGTTCTTC.

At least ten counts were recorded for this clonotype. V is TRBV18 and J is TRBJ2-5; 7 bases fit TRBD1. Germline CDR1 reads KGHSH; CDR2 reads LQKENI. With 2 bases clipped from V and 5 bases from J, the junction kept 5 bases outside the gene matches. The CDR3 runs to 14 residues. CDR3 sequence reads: CASSPGQGVETQYF. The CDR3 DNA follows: TGTGCCAGCTCACCAGGCCAGGGGGTTGAGACCCAGTACTTC.